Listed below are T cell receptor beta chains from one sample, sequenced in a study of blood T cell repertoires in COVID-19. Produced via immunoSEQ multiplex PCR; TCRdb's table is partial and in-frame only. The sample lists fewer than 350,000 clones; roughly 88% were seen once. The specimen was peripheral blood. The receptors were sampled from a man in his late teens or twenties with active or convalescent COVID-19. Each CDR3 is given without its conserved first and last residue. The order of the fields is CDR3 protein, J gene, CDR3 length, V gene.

cdr3_aa: ASSVFEAGDEQF
j_call: TRBJ2-1
cdr3_length: 12
v_call: TRBV9

cdr3_aa: ASSLASLPYEQY
j_call: TRBJ2-7
cdr3_length: 12
v_call: TRBV5-5

cdr3_aa: ASSVDEQY
j_call: TRBJ2-7
cdr3_length: 8
v_call: TRBV2

cdr3_aa: ASSQVGTGDHYGYT
j_call: TRBJ1-2
cdr3_length: 14
v_call: TRBV4-1

cdr3_aa: ASGVGAGPFQNSPLH
j_call: TRBJ1-6
cdr3_length: 15
v_call: TRBV12-5

cdr3_aa: AIAGQGAGGEQY
j_call: TRBJ2-7
cdr3_length: 12
v_call: TRBV10-3

cdr3_aa: ASPRELADQKTQY
j_call: TRBJ2-5
cdr3_length: 13
v_call: TRBV6-5

cdr3_aa: ASSPQVGVLETQY
j_call: TRBJ2-5
cdr3_length: 13
v_call: TRBV18

cdr3_aa: ASWDRSSGNTIY
j_call: TRBJ1-3
cdr3_length: 12
v_call: TRBV7-8

cdr3_aa: ASSRPRTGGNNEQF
j_call: TRBJ2-1
cdr3_length: 14
v_call: TRBV4-1

cdr3_aa: ASSPRVESNSPLH
j_call: TRBJ1-6
cdr3_length: 13
v_call: TRBV7-2

cdr3_aa: ASSDGGPHNEQF
j_call: TRBJ2-1
cdr3_length: 12
v_call: TRBV10-2

cdr3_aa: ASSYRGSTDTQY
j_call: TRBJ2-3
cdr3_length: 12
v_call: TRBV6-2/TRBV6-3

cdr3_aa: ASSFTSGGGTYEQY
j_call: TRBJ2-7
cdr3_length: 14
v_call: TRBV11-2

cdr3_aa: ASSVFHRGQETQY
j_call: TRBJ2-5
cdr3_length: 13
v_call: TRBV2

cdr3_aa: ASGPDRGVTDTQY
j_call: TRBJ2-3
cdr3_length: 13
v_call: TRBV12-5

cdr3_aa: ASSLIPSPEAF
j_call: TRBJ1-1
cdr3_length: 11
v_call: TRBV12-3/TRBV12-4

cdr3_aa: AIRTPMNTEAF
j_call: TRBJ1-1
cdr3_length: 11
v_call: TRBV10-3

cdr3_aa: ASSPRVFYNEQF
j_call: TRBJ2-1
cdr3_length: 12
v_call: TRBV7-9

cdr3_aa: ASSYSSAGANNEQF
j_call: TRBJ2-1
cdr3_length: 14
v_call: TRBV6-2/TRBV6-3

cdr3_aa: ASSQIAGQGVTDTQY
j_call: TRBJ2-3
cdr3_length: 15
v_call: TRBV7-9

cdr3_aa: ASSVSHRINEKLF
j_call: TRBJ1-4
cdr3_length: 13
v_call: TRBV9

cdr3_aa: ATSDDSAGEADTQY
j_call: TRBJ2-3
cdr3_length: 14
v_call: TRBV24-1

cdr3_aa: ASSHGDRNLFCNQPQH
j_call: TRBJ1-5
cdr3_length: 16
v_call: TRBV3-1/TRBV3-2

cdr3_aa: ASSRLAGGTGELF
j_call: TRBJ2-2
cdr3_length: 13
v_call: TRBV5-4

cdr3_aa: ASSRRDSSYEQY
j_call: TRBJ2-7
cdr3_length: 12
v_call: TRBV3-1/TRBV3-2

cdr3_aa: ASSLGQGNSPLH
j_call: TRBJ1-6
cdr3_length: 12
v_call: TRBV5-6

cdr3_aa: ASSPLTGYDTEAF
j_call: TRBJ1-1
cdr3_length: 13
v_call: TRBV18

cdr3_aa: ASSAFSSGTENIQY
j_call: TRBJ2-4
cdr3_length: 14
v_call: TRBV7-6

cdr3_aa: ASSPGGAGETQY
j_call: TRBJ2-5
cdr3_length: 12
v_call: TRBV5-4

cdr3_aa: ASRDRGHGYT
j_call: TRBJ1-2
cdr3_length: 10
v_call: TRBV27

cdr3_aa: ASSLTGQAF
j_call: TRBJ1-1
cdr3_length: 9
v_call: TRBV12-3/TRBV12-4

cdr3_aa: ASSLDRVASGGQGSD
j_call: TRBJ2-3
cdr3_length: 15
v_call: TRBV11-2

cdr3_aa: ASSVVEAGVNLGVSGANVLT
j_call: TRBJ2-6
cdr3_length: 20
v_call: TRBV9

cdr3_aa: ASSFVQGGTEAF
j_call: TRBJ1-1
cdr3_length: 12
v_call: TRBV28

cdr3_aa: ASSKVCRYANTEAF
j_call: TRBJ1-1
cdr3_length: 14
v_call: TRBV21-1

cdr3_aa: ASSPILPGLNEKLF
j_call: TRBJ1-4
cdr3_length: 14
v_call: TRBV7-9

cdr3_aa: ASSHRTGAGEQY
j_call: TRBJ2-7
cdr3_length: 12
v_call: TRBV6-6

cdr3_aa: ASSRPGTSGGGKDTQY
j_call: TRBJ2-3
cdr3_length: 16
v_call: TRBV3-1/TRBV3-2

cdr3_aa: ATRVRKRNSPLH
j_call: TRBJ1-6
cdr3_length: 12
v_call: TRBV24-1

cdr3_aa: ASRSTGTGGGDTEAF
j_call: TRBJ1-1
cdr3_length: 15
v_call: TRBV13

cdr3_aa: ASSLIVSGASSGNTIY
j_call: TRBJ1-3
cdr3_length: 16
v_call: TRBV7-2

cdr3_aa: ASSYAGTQGNEKLF
j_call: TRBJ1-4
cdr3_length: 14
v_call: TRBV6-5